The 21 T cell receptor beta chains in this list originate from one sample, sequenced in a study of shared clonotypes between healthy human individuals. Naive CD8 cells comprised CD45RO-negative, CCR7-positively selected cells, excluding terminally differentiated effector memory CD45RA+ cells. The table came from immunoSEQ multiplex PCR; TCRdb's copy has only in-frame clones and leaves some out. The sample shows about 820,000 clones, 85% to 95% of them seen only once. Sequenced material: naive CD8+ T cells sorted from blood. Receptor source: a man aged 30 to 45 in good health.

This chain uses TRBV11-1 with TRBJ2-1; unclear D gene. CDR3 length: 13 residues. Trimming shortened V by 5 bases and J by 6 bases, and 11 bases separated the two germline ends. CDR1 and CDR2 from the germline V gene are SGHAT and FQDESV (reference sequence). CDR3 nucleotides: TGTGCCAGCAGCCCCCCCCCGGGCAATGAGCAGTTCTTC. Amino acid sequence: CASSPPPGNEQFF.

The rearrangement joins TRBV7-2 to TRBJ2-3; TRBD2 aligns across 12 bases. The trim removed 5 bases at V and 5 bases at J, leaving 14 bases unmatched. Germline CDR1 SGHTA, CDR2 FQGNSA. CDR3 length: 18 amino acids. CDR3 sequence (DNA): TGTGCCAGCAGCCTAACCCCTAGCGGGAGGGCCGGGGTAGATACGCAGTATTTT. The encoded protein is CASSLTPSGRAGVDTQYF. Complete variable domain (other parts from reference TRBV7-2 and TRBJ2-3): GAGVSQSPSNKVTEKGKDVELRCDPISGHTALYWYRQSLGQGLEFLIYFQGNSAPDKSGLPSDRFSAERTGGSVSTLTIQRTQQEDSAVYLCASSLTPSGRAGVDTQYFGPGTRLTVL.

The chain carries TRBV4-1 and TRBJ1-1; D may be TRBD1 (5 bases). The CDR3 extends over 14 amino acids. V gave up 6 bases and J gave up 3 bases, with 14 bases separating them. Germline lookup yields CDR1 MGHRA and CDR2 YSYEKL. In nucleotides, the CDR3 is TGCGCCAGCAGTCCCAGGGTTACTCACACTGAAGCTTTCTTT. Encoded protein: CASSPRVTHTEAFF.

V usage is TRBV4-3 and J usage is TRBJ2-1, with 7 bases identical to TRBD1. J was trimmed by 0 bases and V by 4 bases; bases with no gene match: 6. The CDR3 is made up of 16 amino acids. Germline V CDR1 and CDR2: LGHNA, YSLEER. CDR3 in DNA: TGCGCCAGCAGCCCACTACAGGGGAGCTCCTACAATGAGCAGTTCTTC. Translating it yields CASSPLQGSSYNEQFF.

The J gene is TRBJ2-7, the V gene TRBV5-8, with 7 bases identical to TRBD1. The germline CDR1 and CDR2 sequences are SGHTS and YDEGEE. CDR3 size: 18 residues. With V trimmed by 4 bases and J by 0 bases, 16 bases remained unmatched. The CDR3 spells CASSPRQGEPIYSYEQYF. The CDR3 region has the DNA TGTGCCAGCAGCCCCCGACAGGGCGAACCGATTTACTCCTACGAGCAGTACTTC.

The J gene is TRBJ2-5, the V gene TRBV7-9, with D possibly being TRBD2 (5 bases). The germline V gene encodes CDR1 SEHNR and CDR2 FQNEAQ (reference sequence). V was clipped by 5 bases and J by 2 bases, with 18 bases between them. The CDR3 totals 16 residues. CDR3 amino acids: CASSPPVQRRQETQYF. The CDR3 coding sequence is TGTGCCAGCAGCCCCCCCGTTCAGCGGAGGCAAGAGACCCAGTACTTC.

V is TRBV5-1 and J is TRBJ2-7; D ambiguous. The V gene lost 4 bases and the J gene lost 3 bases, with 17 bases spanning the gap. The length of the CDR3 is 15 residues. Germline V CDR1 and CDR2: SGHRS, YFSETQ. The CDR3 protein is CASSEVGIVRYEQYF. The CDR3 coding sequence is TGCGCCAGCAGCGAGGTGGGAATAGTCCGCTACGAGCAGTACTTC.

This clone showed up just once. CDR3 loop: CASSPGGTAGNEQFF. CDR3 nucleotide sequence: TGTGCCAGCAGCCCCGGGGGGACAGCGGGCAATGAGCAGTTCTTC. This chain links TRBV7-9 with TRBJ2-1, with D perhaps matching TRBD1 or TRBD2 (7 bases each). The length of the CDR3 is 15 residues. The germline V gene has CDR1 SEHNR and CDR2 FQNEAQ (reference sequence). Trimming left V 5 bases short and J 6 bases short, with 17 bases between.

The chain carries TRBV25-1 and TRBJ2-1; 9 bases line up with TRBD2. V trimming: 2 bases; J trimming: 3 bases; junction bases outside the gene matches: 5. Germline lookup yields CDR1 MGHDK and CDR2 SYGVNS. This CDR3 has 16 residues. Here the CDR3 reads CASSEVAGDIYNEQFF. In DNA form, the CDR3 reads TGTGCCAGCAGTGAAGTAGCGGGAGACATCTACAATGAGCAGTTCTTC.

The V and J genes are TRBV10-1 and TRBJ2-7; tentative D call: TRBD1 (6 bases). Trimming shortened V by 4 bases and J by 5 bases, and 12 bases separated the two germline ends. The CDR3 runs 13 residues. CDR1 WNHNN and CDR2 SYGVQD come from the germline V gene (reference sequence). CDR3 residues: CASSGPGADEQYF. CDR3 sequence (DNA): TGCGCCAGCAGTGGTCCAGGGGCGGACGAGCAGTACTTC.

This chain links TRBV29-1 with TRBJ2-7; D tentatively fits TRBD1 or TRBD2 (6 bases each). Germline V gene sequence: CDR1 SQVTM, CDR2 ANQGSEA. There are 13 residues in the CDR3. V was clipped by 6 bases and J by 0 bases, with 12 bases between them. This CDR3 reads CSVGGMSSYEQYF. The CDR3 region has the DNA TGCAGCGTAGGGGGGATGAGCTCCTACGAGCAGTACTTC.

The J gene is TRBJ2-1, the V gene TRBV27; perhaps TRBD1 as D (6 bases). Germline values: CDR1 MNHEY, CDR2 SMNVEV (reference sequence). The V end was cut by 1 base, the J end by 0 bases, with 7 bases between. CDR3 length: 15 residues. CDR3 in DNA: TGTGCCAGCAGTTTATTCAGGGGCTCCTACAATGAGCAGTTCTTC. It specifies CASSLFRGSYNEQFF.

The rearrangement links TRBV29-1 to TRBJ2-7; a possible D gene is TRBD2 (6 bases). Germline CDR1 SQVTM, CDR2 ANQGSEA. With 3 bases removed from V and 5 bases from J, the gap between germline ends came to 17 bases. The CDR3 sequence is 14 residues long. This CDR3 is CSVEAAREEHEQYF. The CDR3 DNA follows: TGCAGCGTTGAGGCGGCCAGGGAGGAACACGAGCAGTACTTC.

The chain has TRBV7-9 and TRBJ2-2; 8 bases agree with TRBD2. V lost 4 bases, J lost 3 bases, and 13 bases stayed unmatched. This CDR3 region has 18 residues. The V gene's germline CDR1 is SEHNR and CDR2 FQNEAQ (reference sequence). CDR3 nucleotides: TGTGCCAGCAGCTCTACTTCTACCGGGACTAGGGACACCGGGGAGCTGTTTTTT. Its translation is CASSSTSTGTRDTGELFF.

This rearrangement joins TRBV27 to TRBJ2-1, with D maybe TRBD2 (5 bases). V lost 1 base and J lost 9, with 13 bases in between. Germline CDR1 reads MNHEY; CDR2 reads SMNVEV (reference sequence). The length of the CDR3 is 14 residues. CDR3 DNA sequence: TGTGCCAGCAGTTTATGGTCGCAAGGGAGTGAGCAGTTCTTC. Protein product: CASSLWSQGSEQFF.

The chain has TRBV7-2 and TRBJ2-6; TRBD1 aligns across 9 bases. CDR3 length: 16 residues. The junction had 2 bases not matched to a gene; V was cut back by 5 bases and J by 0 bases. Looked up from germline, CDR1 is SGHTA and CDR2 is FQGNSA. This CDR3 reads CASSRDRASGANVLTF. The DNA of the CDR3 is TGTGCCAGCAGCCGGGACAGGGCCTCTGGGGCCAACGTCCTGACTTTC.

This rearrangement joins TRBV11-2 to TRBJ1-5; D is undetermined. This CDR3 region has 10 residues. Germline V CDR1 and CDR2: SGHAT, FQNNGV. Deletions cut 10 bases from V and 5 bases from J, with 6 bases between. The CDR3 is CATKYQPQHF. DNA of the CDR3: TGTGCCACGAAGTATCAGCCCCAGCATTTT. The whole variable domain, filled in from reference TRBV11-2 and TRBJ1-5, reads EAGVAQSPRYKIIEKRQSVAFWCNPISGHATLYWYQQILGQGPKLLIQFQNNGVVDDSQLPKDRFSAERLKGVDSTLKIQPAKLEDSAVYLCATKYQPQHFGDGTRLSIL.

The rearrangement joins TRBV6-5 to TRBJ1-4; the D gene is possibly TRBD1 (5 bases). Between the trimmed V and J ends, which lost 2 bases and 7 bases, there was a span of 11 bases. CDR1 MNHEY and CDR2 SVGAGI come from the germline V gene. The CDR3 has 14 amino acids. The CDR3 spells CASSYSQGSEKLFF. Here the CDR3 DNA reads TGTGCCAGCAGTTACAGCCAGGGAAGTGAAAAACTGTTTTTT.

The rearrangement links TRBV14 to TRBJ2-6, with a tentative D call TRBD1 (5 bases). Per the germline V gene, CDR1 is SGHDN and CDR2 is FVKESK. The CDR3 consists of 16 residues. Deletions cut 0 bases from V and 0 bases from J, with 6 bases between. CDR3 in DNA: TGTGCCAGCAGCCAAGAGGGGCTCTCTGGGGCCAACGTCCTGACTTTC. Protein product: CASSQEGLSGANVLTF.

The chain links TRBV7-9 to TRBJ2-3; possibly TRBD2 for D (6 bases). The CDR3 has 17 amino acids. The germline gives CDR1 SEHNR, CDR2 FQNEAQ (reference sequence). V dropped 3 bases and J dropped 2 bases, with 18 bases sitting between them. CDR3 protein: CASSFTPGTQLTDTQYF. The DNA for the CDR3 is TGTGCCAGCAGCTTCACCCCCGGGACTCAACTCACAGATACGCAGTATTTT.

This chain connects TRBV5-1 to TRBJ1-4; tentative D call: TRBD1 (5 bases). The CDR3 covers 17 residues. The V and J ends lost 0 bases and 7 bases respectively, with 19 bases between them. CDR1 is SGHRS, CDR2 YFSETQ, per germline. CDR3 nucleotides: TGCGCCAGCAGCTTGGCCGAGGACACAATTTGGCCTGAAAAACTGTTTTTT. Protein sequence: CASSLAEDTIWPEKLFF.